The rows below give T cell receptor beta chains drawn from one sample of a study of Ad26.COV2.S vaccination and SARS-CoV-2 variants. Here immunoSEQ multiplex PCR was the method, and the copy in TCRdb shows in-frame clones only, minus some. The table has about 420,000 clones, around nine tenths seen once. The sample in question was peripheral blood, obtained in a trial of Ad26.COV2.S vaccine versus placebo. The origin of the receptors is a person between 18 and 65 years old who received the Ad26.COV2.S COVID-19 vaccine or a placebo. Each CDR3 is given with its conserved first and last residue. D genes are given only for firm matches. A clone size is listed for some rows: how often the clone was seen (once, few, many), or a class if it is expanded.

d_gene	abundance	len	v_gene	j_gene	CDR3nt	CDR3aa
NA	NA	12	TRBV28	TRBJ1-6	TGTGCCAGCAGTTCTGGGGCCAGGCCCCTCCACTTT	CASSSGARPLHF
TRBD1	NA	15	TRBV19	TRBJ2-2	TGTGCCAGTACGGGACAGGGGGCTACCACCGGGGAGCTGTTTTTT	CASTGQGATTGELFF
TRBD1	once	15	TRBV13	TRBJ1-2	TGTGCCAGCAGCTTACGGGACAGGGATAACTATGGCTACACCTTC	CASSLRDRDNYGYTF
NA	NA	14	TRBV9	TRBJ2-2	TGTGCCAGCAGCGACGGGTCCGGCGGGGGGGAGCTGTTTTTT	CASSDGSGGGELFF
NA	NA	13	TRBV6-2/TRBV6-3	TRBJ1-1	TGTGCCAGCAGTTTTGGACAAAACACTGAAGCTTTCTTT	CASSFGQNTEAFF
TRBD2	NA	14	TRBV4-2	TRBJ2-1	TGTGCCAGCAGCCTACCGGGACTAGGGAATGAGCAGTTCTTC	CASSLPGLGNEQFF
NA	NA	14	TRBV11-2	TRBJ2-7	TGTGCCAGCAGCTCCTCGGGACGGCACTACGAGCAGTACTTC	CASSSSGRHYEQYF
TRBD1	NA	18	TRBV13	TRBJ2-2	TGTGCCAGCAGCCGATACGGACAGGGGCCTGGGGACACCGGGGAGCTGTTTTTT	CASSRYGQGPGDTGELFF
TRBD2	NA	20	TRBV10-3	TRBJ2-3	TGTGCCATCAGTGCGTCAGGGACTAGCGGGGTCTTCCCTTCCACAGATACGCAGTATTTT	CAISASGTSGVFPSTDTQYF
NA	NA	15	TRBV4-3	TRBJ1-5	TGCGCCAGCAGCCAAATGGGACTGCCCGATCAGCCCCAGCATTTT	CASSQMGLPDQPQHF
NA	NA	15	TRBV2	TRBJ1-6	TGTGCCAGAACTCCCGGGGCGTCCGGGACTTCACCCCTCCACTTT	CARTPGASGTSPLHF
NA	NA	15	TRBV7-2	TRBJ1-4	TGTGCCAGCAGCTTAGGGGGGAGGAGCGGGGAAAAACTGTTTTTT	CASSLGGRSGEKLFF
NA	NA	15	TRBV6-1	TRBJ2-7	TGTGCCAGCAGTGAAATTGGACAGACTAACTACGAGCAGTACTTC	CASSEIGQTNYEQYF
NA	NA	16	TRBV3-1/TRBV3-2	TRBJ2-2	TGTGCCAGCAGCCAAGTAGTGGGAAAGAACACCGGGGAGCTGTTTTTT	CASSQVVGKNTGELFF
TRBD2	NA	15	TRBV6-6	TRBJ2-7	TGTGCCAGCAGTTACTCCCAGCGGGGGGTATACGAGCAGTACTTC	CASSYSQRGVYEQYF
TRBD1	few	15	TRBV19	TRBJ1-6	TGTGCCAGTAGTGAATCCTGGACAGGGAATTCACCCCTCCACTTT	CASSESWTGNSPLHF
NA	NA	16	TRBV28	TRBJ2-7	TGTGCCAGCAGCCCAGGCCCCTCGGGAGAGTACTACGAGCAGTACTTC	CASSPGPSGEYYEQYF
NA	NA	13	TRBV12-3/TRBV12-4	TRBJ2-3	TGTGCCAGCAGCCTGGACTCCCGTGGTACGCAGTATTTT	CASSLDSRGTQYF
NA	NA	15	TRBV19	TRBJ2-1	TGTGCCAGTAGTATAGAGGTGAGCTCCTACAATGAGCAGTTCTTC	CASSIEVSSYNEQFF
NA	NA	10	TRBV7-8	TRBJ2-5	TGTGCCAGCTATGGCGAGACCCAGTACTTC	CASYGETQYF
NA	once	17	TRBV5-1	TRBJ2-6	TGCGCCAGCAGCTTGGTTGTCGTTTCCTCTGGGGCCAACGTCCTGACTTTC	CASSLVVVSSGANVLTF
TRBD1	NA	15	TRBV10-3	TRBJ1-2	TGTGCCATCAGTACCCCCGGGACAGCGACCTATGGCTACACCTTC	CAISTPGTATYGYTF
NA	once	15	TRBV29-1	TRBJ2-5	TGCAGCGTTGAAGATCTTGCCAGGGCCCAAGAGACCCAGTACTTC	CSVEDLARAQETQYF
NA	NA	16	TRBV11-2	TRBJ2-1	TGTGCCAGCGGCCCCCCACGGGAGACCACCTACAATGAGCAGTTCTTC	CASGPPRETTYNEQFF
NA	NA	13	TRBV10-3	TRBJ2-3	TGTGCCATCAGTGAGGTAGCTGATCTAGCGCAGTATTTT	CAISEVADLAQYF
NA	once	14	TRBV5-4	TRBJ1-1	TGTGCCAGCAGCTTGAGGCGAGGAGGGACTGAAGCTTTCTTT	CASSLRRGGTEAFF
TRBD1	NA	16	TRBV30	TRBJ1-1	TGTGCCTGGAGTGTACAGGGGGGACAGGGGTACACTGAAGCTTTCTTT	CAWSVQGGQGYTEAFF
NA	NA	16	TRBV3-1/TRBV3-2	TRBJ1-4	TGTGCCAGCAGCCAAGCGGAGGGTGAACGAGGTGAAAAACTGTTTTTT	CASSQAEGERGEKLFF
NA	NA	11	TRBV19	TRBJ2-7	TGTGCCAGTAGTATGGGCTACGAGCAGTACTTC	CASSMGYEQYF
TRBD2	NA	14	TRBV25-1	TRBJ2-1	TGTGCCAGCAGTGCCCCGGGGGGGCTCGGTGAGCAGTTCTTC	CASSAPGGLGEQFF
NA	NA	15	TRBV18	TRBJ1-2	TGTGCCAGCTCTCCAAACGAACAGGGCGGCTATGGCTACACCTTC	CASSPNEQGGYGYTF
TRBD2	NA	17	TRBV10-3	TRBJ2-1	TGTGCCATCAGTCGGACTAGCGGGGGGCAGCAAGACAATGAGCAGTTCTTC	CAISRTSGGQQDNEQFF
TRBD1	NA	13	TRBV18	TRBJ1-2	TGTGCCAGCTCGCCCGACAGGGGGAATGGCTACACCTTC	CASSPDRGNGYTF
TRBD2	NA	15	TRBV5-1	TRBJ2-7	TGCGCCAGCAGCCCCACTGGGGGGGACTCCTACGAGCAGTACTTC	CASSPTGGDSYEQYF
NA	NA	13	TRBV12-3/TRBV12-4	TRBJ2-5	TGTGCCAGCAGTTTTCCGCCGGGGGAGACCCAGTACTTC	CASSFPPGETQYF
TRBD2	NA	16	TRBV7-2	TRBJ2-2	TGTGCCAGCAGCTTAGAAGGACTAGCTTCCACCGGGGAGCTGTTTTTT	CASSLEGLASTGELFF
NA	NA	16	TRBV6-5	TRBJ1-1	TGTGCCAGCAGTTACTCCACGGTTGGAATGAACACTGAAGCTTTCTTT	CASSYSTVGMNTEAFF
TRBD1	NA	14	TRBV9	TRBJ1-2	TGTGCCAGCAGTGGGACAGGGGGCACGTATGGCTACACCTTC	CASSGTGGTYGYTF
NA	NA	14	TRBV2	TRBJ1-1	TGTGCCAGCCGAGGCCAGCGGGCGGGCACTGAAGCTTTCTTT	CASRGQRAGTEAFF
TRBD2	NA	14	TRBV9	TRBJ2-1	TGTGCCAGCAGCGCTAGCGGGGGGGCTAATGAGCAGTTCTTC	CASSASGGANEQFF
NA	NA	14	TRBV28	TRBJ1-1	TGTGCCAGCAGTTTCGGGGGCATGGGCATTGAAGCTTTCTTT	CASSFGGMGIEAFF
NA	NA	12	TRBV13	TRBJ2-1	TGTGCCAGCAGCATCAAGGGCACTGAGCAGTTCTTC	CASSIKGTEQFF
TRBD2	NA	17	TRBV7-9	TRBJ2-3	TGTGCCAGCAGCCATCGAAAGACCGGGGGGAGAACAGATACGCAGTATTTT	CASSHRKTGGRTDTQYF
NA	once	12	TRBV28	TRBJ2-7	TGTGCCAGCAGGGTCTCAGGTGTCGAGCAGTACTTC	CASRVSGVEQYF
NA	NA	13	TRBV18	TRBJ1-4	TGTGCCAGCTCACCCGCCAGTAATGAAAAACTGTTTTTT	CASSPASNEKLFF
NA	NA	16	TRBV7-9	TRBJ2-7	TGTGCCAGCAGCTTAGTTAGCGGACTGCAAACCTACGAGCAGTACTTC	CASSLVSGLQTYEQYF
NA	NA	17	TRBV19	TRBJ2-6	TGTGCCAGTGAACGGTATCCCACAGGGCGTGGAGCCAACGTCCTGACTTTC	CASERYPTGRGANVLTF
NA	NA	11	TRBV20-1	TRBJ2-7	TGCAGTGCTAGAGTGGGCCACGAGCAGTACTTC	CSARVGHEQYF
NA	NA	12	TRBV6-5	TRBJ1-2	TGTGCCAGCTCCACACCACCGCGTGGCTACACCTTC	CASSTPPRGYTF
TRBD1	NA	14	TRBV7-9	TRBJ2-7	TGTGCCAGCAGCTACCGGGACAGGGGGTTCGAGCAGTACTTC	CASSYRDRGFEQYF
NA	NA	15	TRBV10-1	TRBJ2-3	TGCGCCAGCAGTGAGGACTCAATGAGCACAGATACGCAGTATTTT	CASSEDSMSTDTQYF
TRBD1	NA	15	TRBV9	TRBJ2-7	TGTGCCAGCAGCGTGGGGACAGGGGGCTCTTACGAGCAGTACTTC	CASSVGTGGSYEQYF
NA	NA	16	TRBV7-2	TRBJ1-3	TGTGCCAGCAGCTTCCTTCCCCGCAGGGAAGGAAACACCATATATTTT	CASSFLPRREGNTIYF
TRBD1	few	15	TRBV7-8	TRBJ1-2	TGTGCCAGCAGCTTAGAGCGGACAGGGCGGCGGGGCTACACCTTC	CASSLERTGRRGYTF
TRBD1	NA	16	TRBV6-6	TRBJ1-4	TGTGCCAGCAGTTTAATTCCGGGACAGGGGAGCGAAAAACTGTTTTTT	CASSLIPGQGSEKLFF
NA	NA	15	TRBV3-1/TRBV3-2	TRBJ1-2	TGTGCCAGCAGCCCGTGGGGGTTCTCTAACTATGGCTACACCTTC	CASSPWGFSNYGYTF
NA	NA	15	TRBV5-4	TRBJ2-7	TGTGCCAGCAGCAGAGGGGGACTACAAACCTACGAGCAGTACTTC	CASSRGGLQTYEQYF
NA	once	14	TRBV30	TRBJ1-1	TGTGCCTGGAACCCACGGCGGGGGCGCACTGAAGCTTTCTTT	CAWNPRRGRTEAFF
NA	NA	15	TRBV18	TRBJ2-5	TGTGCCAGCTCACCGGAGGGGGCGGTTGTGGAGACCCAGTACTTC	CASSPEGAVVETQYF
NA	NA	15	TRBV27	TRBJ1-1	TGTGCCAGCACCTTCCCCACGGGGGGGGGCACTGAAGCTTTCTTT	CASTFPTGGGTEAFF